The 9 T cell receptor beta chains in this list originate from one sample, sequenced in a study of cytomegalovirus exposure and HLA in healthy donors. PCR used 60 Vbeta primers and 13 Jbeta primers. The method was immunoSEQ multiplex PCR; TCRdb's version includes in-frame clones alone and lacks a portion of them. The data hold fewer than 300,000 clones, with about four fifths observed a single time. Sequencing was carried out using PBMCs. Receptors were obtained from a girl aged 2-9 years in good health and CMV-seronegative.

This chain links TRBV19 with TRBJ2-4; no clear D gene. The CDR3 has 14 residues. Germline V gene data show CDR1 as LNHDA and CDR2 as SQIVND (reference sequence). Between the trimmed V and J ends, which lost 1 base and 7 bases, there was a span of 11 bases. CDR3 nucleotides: TGTGCCAGTAGTATAGGAAGTGCGTCCAACATTCAGTACTTC. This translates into CASSIGSASNIQYF.

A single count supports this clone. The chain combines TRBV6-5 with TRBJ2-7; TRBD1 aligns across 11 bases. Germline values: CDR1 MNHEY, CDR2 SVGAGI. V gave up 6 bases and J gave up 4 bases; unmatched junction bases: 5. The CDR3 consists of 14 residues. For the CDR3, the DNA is TGTGCCAGCAGGACCGGGACAGGGGGTTACGAGCAGTACTTC. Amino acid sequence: CASRTGTGGYEQYF.

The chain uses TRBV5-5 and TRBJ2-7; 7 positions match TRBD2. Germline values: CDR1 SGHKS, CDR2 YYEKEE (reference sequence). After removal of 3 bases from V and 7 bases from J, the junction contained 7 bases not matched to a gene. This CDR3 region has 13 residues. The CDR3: CASSWGRAGEQYF. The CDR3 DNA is TGTGCCAGCAGCTGGGGGAGGGCCGGGGAGCAGTACTTC.

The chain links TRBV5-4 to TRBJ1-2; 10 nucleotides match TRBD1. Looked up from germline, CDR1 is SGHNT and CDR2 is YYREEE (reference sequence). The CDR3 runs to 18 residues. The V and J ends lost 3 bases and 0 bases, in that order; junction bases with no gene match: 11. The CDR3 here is CASSSLGDRGRPNYGYTF. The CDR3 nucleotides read TGTGCCAGCAGCTCCCTCGGGGACAGGGGCCGACCTAACTATGGCTACACCTTC.

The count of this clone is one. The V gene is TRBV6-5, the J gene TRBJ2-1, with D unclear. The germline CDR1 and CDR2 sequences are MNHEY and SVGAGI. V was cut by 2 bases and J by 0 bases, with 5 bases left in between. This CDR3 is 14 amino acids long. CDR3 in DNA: TGTGCCAGCAGTTACAGTAGCTCCTACAATGAGCAGTTCTTC. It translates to CASSYSSSYNEQFF.

The CDR3 DNA follows: TGTGCCAGCAGCCCGGGGACAGGGACGAACACCGGGGAGCTGTTTTTT. Translation: CASSPGTGTNTGELFF. The chain recombines TRBV7-2 with TRBJ2-2, with TRBD1 matching over 9 bases. The germline CDR1 and CDR2 sequences are SGHTA and FQGNSA. The CDR3 consists of 16 residues. Trimming cost V 5 bases and J 0 bases; bases outside gene matches: 4.

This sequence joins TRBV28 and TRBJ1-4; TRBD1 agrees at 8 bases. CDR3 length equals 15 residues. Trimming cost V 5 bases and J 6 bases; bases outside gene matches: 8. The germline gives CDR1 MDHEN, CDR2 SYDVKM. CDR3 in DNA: TGTGCCAGCAGTGCCTCGACAGGGGTTTATGAAAAACTGTTTTTT. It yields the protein CASSASTGVYEKLFF.

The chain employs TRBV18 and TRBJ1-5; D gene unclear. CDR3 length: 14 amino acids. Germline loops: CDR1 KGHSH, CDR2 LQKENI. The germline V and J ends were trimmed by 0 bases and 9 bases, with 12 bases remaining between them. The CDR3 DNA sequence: TGTGCCAGCTCACCACCCTCCGACACCGGGCCCCAGCATTTT. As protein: CASSPPSDTGPQHF.

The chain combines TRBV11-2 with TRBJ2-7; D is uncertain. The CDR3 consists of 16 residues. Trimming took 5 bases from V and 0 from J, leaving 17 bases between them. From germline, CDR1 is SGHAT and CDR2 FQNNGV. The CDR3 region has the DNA TGTGCCAGCAGCCACCGGCCAGGCACAGCCTCCTACGAGCAGTACTTC. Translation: CASSHRPGTASYEQYF.